These T cell receptor beta chains were read from a single sample in a study of T-cell memory formation after mild COVID-19. TCRdb passed the 5' RACE reads through MiXCR, listing each CDR3 protein once. The data contain around 440,000 distinct CDR3 sequences, roughly 18% of them singletons. Sequenced input: PBMCs or a T cell subset sorted from them (not recorded which). The receptors derive from an adult woman who had mild COVID-19 (a few samples of this study predate the infection). Cell type and time point are not known. CDR3s include the opening cysteine and the closing phenylalanine or tryptophan. D genes are given only for firm matches. Only part of the rows carry a size: once, few, many, or a class if the clone is expanded.

v_call: TRBV7-9
j_call: TRBJ1-6
d_call: -
clone_size: -
cdr3_nt: TGTGCCAGCAGCTTAGTGGGTGGCAATTCACCCCTCCACTTT
cdr3_aa: CASSLVGGNSPLHF

v_call: TRBV12-3/TRBV12-4
j_call: TRBJ2-1
d_call: -
clone_size: many
cdr3_nt: TGTGCCAGCAAAGGTAGCGGTTACAATGAGCAGTTCTTC
cdr3_aa: CASKGSGYNEQFF

v_call: TRBV5-6
j_call: TRBJ1-1
d_call: TRBD1
clone_size: few
cdr3_nt: TGTGCCAGCAGCTGGGGACAGACGAACACTGAAGCTTTCTTT
cdr3_aa: CASSWGQTNTEAFF

v_call: TRBV5-1
j_call: TRBJ1-1
d_call: TRBD1
clone_size: -
cdr3_nt: TGCGCCAGCATATCTGGGACAGGGAGCACTGAAGCTTTCTTT
cdr3_aa: CASISGTGSTEAFF

v_call: TRBV27
j_call: TRBJ2-1
d_call: TRBD2
clone_size: -
cdr3_nt: TGTGCCAGCAGTTATTCCGTCGGGGGGGCCTACAATGAGCAGTTCTTC
cdr3_aa: CASSYSVGGAYNEQFF

v_call: TRBV4-2
j_call: TRBJ2-7
d_call: TRBD2
clone_size: few
cdr3_nt: TGTGCCAGCAGCCCTCGAGGGGAGACTAGCGGGGGCGACGAGCAGTACTTC
cdr3_aa: CASSPRGETSGGDEQYF

v_call: TRBV15
j_call: TRBJ1-1
d_call: -
clone_size: -
cdr3_nt: TGTGCCACCAGCAGGGACCGGGCCTTGAACACTGAAGCTTTCTTT
cdr3_aa: CATSRDRALNTEAFF

v_call: TRBV7-2
j_call: TRBJ2-7
d_call: TRBD2
clone_size: many
cdr3_nt: TGTGCCAGCAGCCTGACTAGCGGGAACTACGAGCAGTACTTC
cdr3_aa: CASSLTSGNYEQYF

v_call: TRBV11-2
j_call: TRBJ2-3
d_call: TRBD2
clone_size: -
cdr3_nt: TGTGCCAGCAGCTCCTTGGGACTAGCGGTAGATACGCAGTATTTT
cdr3_aa: CASSSLGLAVDTQYF

v_call: TRBV28
j_call: TRBJ1-5
d_call: -
clone_size: -
cdr3_nt: TGTGCCAGCAGTTTAATTGGCAGGGGTAGCAATCAGCCCCAGCATTTT
cdr3_aa: CASSLIGRGSNQPQHF

v_call: TRBV6-6
j_call: TRBJ1-5
d_call: -
clone_size: few
cdr3_nt: TGTGCCAGCAGAACCGACGGTCCCAATCAGCCCCAGCATTTT
cdr3_aa: CASRTDGPNQPQHF

v_call: TRBV27
j_call: TRBJ1-2
d_call: TRBD1
clone_size: -
cdr3_nt: TGTGCCAGCAGTTCCCCGGGACAGTCTTACTTC
cdr3_aa: CASSSPGQSYF

v_call: TRBV3-1
j_call: TRBJ2-1
d_call: -
clone_size: few
cdr3_nt: TGTGCCAGCAGCCAAGACGTGGCTTCAGGGGGGAATGAGCAGTTCTTC
cdr3_aa: CASSQDVASGGNEQFF

v_call: TRBV7-9
j_call: TRBJ2-7
d_call: -
clone_size: few
cdr3_nt: TGTGCCAGCAGCGTGGACACCTCCTACGAGCAGTACTTC
cdr3_aa: CASSVDTSYEQYF

v_call: TRBV12-3/TRBV12-4
j_call: TRBJ2-7
d_call: -
clone_size: many
cdr3_nt: TGTGCCAGCAGTTCAACCGGGGCCTACGAGCAGTACTTC
cdr3_aa: CASSSTGAYEQYF

v_call: TRBV5-1
j_call: TRBJ2-7
d_call: TRBD1
clone_size: -
cdr3_nt: TGCGCCAGCAGCCCATCCGGGACAGGGGGCGGTGAGCAGTACTTC
cdr3_aa: CASSPSGTGGGEQYF

v_call: TRBV30
j_call: TRBJ2-3
d_call: -
clone_size: -
cdr3_nt: TGTGCCTGGAGTCCCAGTCCTAGCACAGATACGCAGTATTTT
cdr3_aa: CAWSPSPSTDTQYF

v_call: TRBV9
j_call: TRBJ2-1
d_call: TRBD1
clone_size: few
cdr3_nt: TGTGCCAGCAGCCAAGGACAGGGGAGGAACAATGAGCAGTTCTTC
cdr3_aa: CASSQGQGRNNEQFF

v_call: TRBV6-2/TRBV6-3
j_call: TRBJ2-2
d_call: -
clone_size: -
cdr3_nt: TGTGCCAGCGCCCCCGGGTACACCGGGGAGCTGTTTTTT
cdr3_aa: CASAPGYTGELFF

v_call: TRBV7-9
j_call: TRBJ2-7
d_call: -
clone_size: many
cdr3_nt: TGTGCCAGCAGCTTAGCGACCTTGGGCTACGAGCAGTACTTC
cdr3_aa: CASSLATLGYEQYF

v_call: TRBV30
j_call: TRBJ2-1
d_call: TRBD2
clone_size: few
cdr3_nt: TGTGCCTGGAGTAGAGTAGCGGGGTTCAATGAGCAGTTCTTC
cdr3_aa: CAWSRVAGFNEQFF

v_call: TRBV12-3/TRBV12-4
j_call: TRBJ2-7
d_call: TRBD2
clone_size: -
cdr3_nt: TGTGCCAGCAGCGGACTAGCGGAAACCAGGTACGAGCAGTACTTC
cdr3_aa: CASSGLAETRYEQYF

v_call: TRBV7-9
j_call: TRBJ1-5
d_call: -
clone_size: -
cdr3_nt: TGTGCCAGCAGCGGGATGAACAATCAGCCCCAGCATTTT
cdr3_aa: CASSGMNNQPQHF

v_call: TRBV30
j_call: TRBJ1-5
d_call: -
clone_size: -
cdr3_nt: TGTGCCTGGAGTGGGGGCGGGAATCAGCCCCAGCATTTT
cdr3_aa: CAWSGGGNQPQHF

v_call: TRBV4-3
j_call: TRBJ2-7
d_call: TRBD2
clone_size: -
cdr3_nt: TGCGCCAGCAGCCAAGATTTACAAGCGGGAACAGTCTACGGGCAGTACTTC
cdr3_aa: CASSQDLQAGTVYGQYF

v_call: TRBV24-1
j_call: TRBJ1-2
d_call: -
clone_size: few
cdr3_nt: TGTGCCACCAGTGACGGCAGTCTTGGCTACACCTTC
cdr3_aa: CATSDGSLGYTF

v_call: TRBV10-3
j_call: TRBJ1-2
d_call: TRBD1
clone_size: many
cdr3_nt: TGTGCCATCAGTGATAGGGACAGCCAATACTATGGCTACACCTTC
cdr3_aa: CAISDRDSQYYGYTF

v_call: TRBV5-1
j_call: TRBJ2-2
d_call: -
clone_size: many
cdr3_nt: TGCGCCAGCAGCTTAGTTAACACCGGGGAGCTGTTTTTT
cdr3_aa: CASSLVNTGELFF